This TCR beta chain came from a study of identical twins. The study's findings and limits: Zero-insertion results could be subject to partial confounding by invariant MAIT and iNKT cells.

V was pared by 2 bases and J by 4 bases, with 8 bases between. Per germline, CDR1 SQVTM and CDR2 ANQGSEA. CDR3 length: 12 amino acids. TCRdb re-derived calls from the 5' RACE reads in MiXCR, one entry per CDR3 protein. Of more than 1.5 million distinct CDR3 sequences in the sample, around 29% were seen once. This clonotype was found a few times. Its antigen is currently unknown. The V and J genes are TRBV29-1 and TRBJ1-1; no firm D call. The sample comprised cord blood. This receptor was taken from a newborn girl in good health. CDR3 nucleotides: TGCAGCGTTGAAAGGGTTGGCACTGAAGCTTTCTTT. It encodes CSVERVGTEAFF.